This TCR beta chain was found in a study of CD8 T cells in ankylosing spondylitis. Findings of the study overall: Peripheral blood held disease-linked clones only at relatively low frequency, and these were CD8+. Made up of about eight highly homologous variants, a TCR beta motif appeared characteristic of ankylosing spondylitis blood.

Making use of molecular barcodes, quantitative 5'-RACE generated TCR beta libraries. TCRdb independently ran MiXCR on the 5' RACE reads; one entry per CDR3 protein. Of some 400,000 distinct CDR3 sequences listed, around 24% are singletons. Concerning this clonotype: Its matching antigen is unknown.

The TCR comes from a male donor with ankylosing spondylitis. Sequences were obtained from blood, either unsorted or a sorted T cell fraction (not recorded which).

Here the CDR3 reads CAISPRDGEQYF. DNA of the CDR3: TGTGCCATCAGCCCGAGAGATGGCGAGCAGTACTTC. This chain connects TRBV10-3 to TRBJ2-7; no definite D call. V lost 6 bases and J 6 bases, leaving 12 bases between the germline ends. CDR1 is ENHRY and CDR2 is SYGVKD in the germline V gene. This CDR3 has 12 residues.